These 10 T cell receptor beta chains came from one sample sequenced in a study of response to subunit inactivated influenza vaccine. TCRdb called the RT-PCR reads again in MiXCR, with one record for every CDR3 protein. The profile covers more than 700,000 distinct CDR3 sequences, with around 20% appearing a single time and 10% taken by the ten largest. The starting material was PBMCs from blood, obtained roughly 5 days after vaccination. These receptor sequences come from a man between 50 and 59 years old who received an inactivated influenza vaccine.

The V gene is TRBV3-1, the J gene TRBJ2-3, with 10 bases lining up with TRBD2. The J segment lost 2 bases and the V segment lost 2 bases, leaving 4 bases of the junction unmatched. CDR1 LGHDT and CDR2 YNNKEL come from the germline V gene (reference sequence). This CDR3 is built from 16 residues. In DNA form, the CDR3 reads TGTGCCAGCAGCCAACGGACTAGCGGTCTCACAGATACGCAGTATTTT. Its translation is CASSQRTSGLTDTQYF.

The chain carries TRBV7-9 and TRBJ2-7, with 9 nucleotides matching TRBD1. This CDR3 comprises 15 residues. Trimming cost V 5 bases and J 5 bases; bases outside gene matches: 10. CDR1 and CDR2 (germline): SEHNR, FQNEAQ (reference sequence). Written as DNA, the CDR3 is TGTGCCAGCAGCCCTAAATATGGGACAGGGCACGAGCAGTACTTC. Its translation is CASSPKYGTGHEQYF.

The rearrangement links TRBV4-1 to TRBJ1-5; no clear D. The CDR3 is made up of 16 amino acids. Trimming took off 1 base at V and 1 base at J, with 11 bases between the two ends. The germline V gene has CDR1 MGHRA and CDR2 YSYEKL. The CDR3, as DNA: TGCGCCAGCAGCCAAGGTCGGGTACAGAGCAATCAGCCCCAGCATTTT. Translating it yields CASSQGRVQSNQPQHF.

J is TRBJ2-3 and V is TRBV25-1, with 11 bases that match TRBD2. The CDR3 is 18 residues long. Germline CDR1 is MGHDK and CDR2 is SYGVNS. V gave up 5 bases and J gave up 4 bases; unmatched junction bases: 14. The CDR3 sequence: CASSLSASGRWSADTQYF. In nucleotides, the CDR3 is TGTGCCAGCAGTTTAAGCGCTAGCGGGAGGTGGAGTGCAGATACGCAGTATTTT. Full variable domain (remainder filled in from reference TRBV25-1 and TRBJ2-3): EADIYQTPRYLVIGTGKKITLECSQTMGHDKMYWYQQDPGMELHLIHYSYGVNSTEKGDLSSESTVSRIRTEHFPLTLESARPSHTSQYLCASSLSASGRWSADTQYFGPGTRLTVL.

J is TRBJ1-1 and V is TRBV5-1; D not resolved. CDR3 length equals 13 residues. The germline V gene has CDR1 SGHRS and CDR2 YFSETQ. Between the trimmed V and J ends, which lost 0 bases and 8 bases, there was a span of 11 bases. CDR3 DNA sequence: TGCGCCAGCAGCTTGGTTGGGTCGGGGGAAGCTTTCTTT. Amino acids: CASSLVGSGEAFF.

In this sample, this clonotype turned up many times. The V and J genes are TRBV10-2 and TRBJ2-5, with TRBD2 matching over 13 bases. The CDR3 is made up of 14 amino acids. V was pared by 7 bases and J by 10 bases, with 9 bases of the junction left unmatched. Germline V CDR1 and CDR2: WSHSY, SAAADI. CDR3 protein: CASTPGTSGMVQYF. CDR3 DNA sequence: TGCGCCAGCACCCCCGGGACTAGCGGGATGGTCCAGTACTTC.

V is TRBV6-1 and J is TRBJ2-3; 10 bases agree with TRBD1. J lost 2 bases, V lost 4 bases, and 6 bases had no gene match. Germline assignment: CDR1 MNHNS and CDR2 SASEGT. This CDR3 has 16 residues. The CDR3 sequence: CASSGYGTGVTDTQYF. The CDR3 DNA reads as TGTGCCAGCAGTGGCTACGGGACAGGGGTCACAGATACGCAGTATTTT.

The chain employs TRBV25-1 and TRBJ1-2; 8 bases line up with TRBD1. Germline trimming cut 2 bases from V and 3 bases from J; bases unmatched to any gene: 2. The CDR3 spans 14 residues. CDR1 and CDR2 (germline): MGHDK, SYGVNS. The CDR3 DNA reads TGTGCCAGCAGTGAACCGGGACAGGACTATGGCTACACCTTC. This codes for CASSEPGQDYGYTF.

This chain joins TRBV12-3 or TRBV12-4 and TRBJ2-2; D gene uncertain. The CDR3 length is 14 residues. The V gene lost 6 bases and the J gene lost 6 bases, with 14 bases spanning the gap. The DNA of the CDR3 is TGTGCCAGCAGCACCCCCCGTTCGGCCGGGGAGCTGTTTTTT. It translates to CASSTPRSAGELFF.

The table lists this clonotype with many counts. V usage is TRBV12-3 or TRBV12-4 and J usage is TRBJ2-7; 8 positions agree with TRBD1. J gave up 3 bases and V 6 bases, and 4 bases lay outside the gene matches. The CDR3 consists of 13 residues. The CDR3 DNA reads TGTGCCAGCAGCCTTACAGGGGGCTACGAGCAGTACTTC. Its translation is CASSLTGGYEQYF.